This TCR beta chain was obtained from a study of siplizumab effects on memory and regulatory T cells. Notes on the study in general: Naive T cells were seemingly more diverse than memory cells, and major contributions to the alloresponse seemed to be made by them.

Concerning this clone itself: What it recognizes is unknown.

Coculture of mixed lymphocyte reaction cells was performed at 37°C for approximately six days. V lost 5 bases and J 1 base, leaving 12 bases between the germline ends. Looked up from germline, CDR1 is MNHEY and CDR2 is SMNVEV (reference sequence). CDR3 length: 14 amino acids. The data were produced by immunoSEQ multiplex PCR, yet TCRdb's version contains in-frame clones alone and is incomplete. Altogether approximately 20,000 clones are present, around 40% being singletons, with the ten largest covering 5.5% to 7%. The material sequenced was CFSE-low (dividing) CD4+ T cells sorted from an allogeneic mixed lymphocyte reaction. This TCR came from a human donor in good health; the cells came from an allogeneic mixed lymphocyte reaction. Some clones in this sample may be carry-over from other donors' samples. J is TRBJ2-7 and V is TRBV27; D is unclear. CDR3 in DNA: TGTGCCAGCAGTGAAGATGTCGGGTCCTACGAGCAGTACTTC. Translating gives CASSEDVGSYEQYF.